This record concerns one TCR beta chain sequence. The sample originates from a study of blood T cell repertoires in COVID-19. TCRdb's copy holds only in-frame clones and misses some; the assay was immunoSEQ multiplex PCR. The table has 130,000 to 150,000 clones, over 70% seen once. The sequence was collected from a man in his forties or fifties who had recovered from COVID-19. Sequenced sample: peripheral blood.

CDR3 sequence reads: CASSDGTPFFTEAFF. CDR3 DNA sequence: TGTGCCAGCAGTGACGGGACACCCTTCTTCACTGAAGCTTTCTTT. V gene TRBV6-1 combines with J gene TRBJ1-1; a possible D gene is TRBD1 (6 bases). V was clipped by 3 bases and J by 4 bases, with 15 bases between them. CDR3 length: 15 residues. Germline values: CDR1 MNHNS, CDR2 SASEGT.